This paragraph reports one T cell receptor beta chain. This sample was taken from a study of blood T cell repertoires in COVID-19. Background on the study: From T cells, B-cell-depleted T cells, or PBMCs came the material, which was cDNA or gDNA.

How the authors handled the data: Researchers report that nucleated cell counts were estimated from reference gene primer amplification. Assay: immunoSEQ multiplex PCR; the TCRdb copy retains only in-frame clones and omits some. Clonal size and the V and J genes are those of that table, whereas D and trimming came from the DNA. Among around 380,000 clones, 81% were seen once, and the ten largest hold roughly 1.2%. This CDR3 is built from 13 residues. With 6 bases removed from V and 1 base from J, the gap between germline ends came to 12 bases. Germline CDR1 and CDR2: SQVTM and ANQGSEA. The sample taken for sequencing was peripheral blood. This sequence originates from a human donor with acute or convalescent COVID-19. The donor label of this sample is uncertain. The chain employs TRBV29-1 and TRBJ2-5; TRBD1 is a possible D gene (6 bases). The CDR3 coding sequence is TGCAGCGTAACACAGGGAATCCAAGAGACCCAGTACTTC. Translating gives CSVTQGIQETQYF.